This T cell receptor (beta chain) is from a study of control samples from healthy donors and cancer patients. Here immunoSEQ multiplex PCR was the method, and the copy in TCRdb shows in-frame clones only, minus some. The sample gives 150,000 to 190,000 clones, more than 85% of which show up once; over 2% is in the top ten. Sequencing was performed on blood. The sequence derives from a man in his fifties or sixties in good health.

The chain's CDR3 is CASSPGAYNEQFF. The CDR3 coding sequence is TGTGCCAGCTCACCAGGCGCCTACAATGAGCAGTTCTTC. The chain carries TRBV18 and TRBJ2-1, with unresolved D. The V and J ends lost 2 bases and 2 bases respectively, with 4 bases between them. Germline values: CDR1 KGHSH, CDR2 LQKENI. This CDR3 comprises 13 residues.